The clone carrying this T cell receptor beta chain was observed a few times. One junction end disagrees with the germline gene, perhaps due to a read error. The data belong to a study of blood T cells in healthy people across ages. The CDR3 is made up of 19 amino acids. The germline CDR1 and CDR2 sequences are SGHTA and FQGNSA. Through a sample-barcoded 5' primer and a J-beta primer mix, a second PCR was run for roughly 7 to 11 cycles. TCRdb used MiXCR to reprocess the 5' RACE reads, holding one entry per CDR3 protein. Here the sample spans roughly 1,100,000 distinct CDR3 sequences, around 25% being singletons. Separately, the same data were catalogued under a study of T cells of mothers and their children.

This sequence joins TRBV7-2 and TRBJ2-1; the match to TRBD2 covers 12 bases. The sequence was obtained from a girl aged 2-10 years in good health. Input material: blood. In DNA, the CDR3 is TGTGCCAGCAGCTTAGTTGGGACTAGCGGGTACAGCTCCTACAATGAACAGTTCTTC. Its translation: CASSLVGTSGYSSYNEQFF.